These 19 T cell receptor beta chains came from one sample sequenced in a study of metastatic and nonmetastatic thyroid tumors. TCRdb re-processed the PCR reads through MiXCR. The sample carries tens of thousands of clones, roughly 9.7% recorded once. Among the patients, none had received any treatment before thyroid surgery. Sequencing used blood. All receptors come from a female donor with papillary thyroid cancer or a benign thyroid nodule (not recorded which). Some clones in this sample may be carry-over from other donors' samples.

This clone was counted ten times or more. The CDR3 is CASSLGTSLTAEAFF. The CDR3 DNA is TGTGCCAGCAGTTTAGGGACAAGCTTGACTGCTGAAGCTTTCTTT. The chain combines TRBV28 with TRBJ1-1, with a possible D match to TRBD1 (6 bases). The length of the CDR3 is 15 residues. V was clipped by 2 bases and J by 6 bases, with 16 bases between them. Looked up from germline, CDR1 is MDHEN and CDR2 is SYDVKM.

This clone was seen ten or more times. The chain employs TRBV12-3 or TRBV12-4 and TRBJ2-5; a weak D match, TRBD1 (6 bases). Trimming took 5 bases from V and 0 from J, leaving 10 bases between them. The CDR3 totals 14 residues. CDR3 in DNA: TGTGCCAGCAGTCGACAGGAGAACCAAGAGACCCAGTACTTC. It encodes CASSRQENQETQYF.

This clone occurred many times. The junction differs from germline at one of its ends, possibly a read error. Other DNA sequences in this sample translate to the same CDR3. This sequence joins TRBV2 and TRBJ2-7; D is ambiguous. Germline V gene data show CDR1 as SNHLY and CDR2 as FYNNEI. The CDR3 consists of 13 residues. The CDR3 loop is CASSEENRKRWNF. CDR3 sequence (DNA): TGTGCCAGCAGTGAAGAGAATCGCAAAAGGTGGAACTTC.

This clone was seen at least ten times. CDR3 sequence reads: CASNLGGVMNTEAFF. The CDR3 DNA sequence: TGTGCCAGCAACCTAGGGGGCGTCATGAACACTGAAGCTTTCTTT. This rearrangement joins TRBV12-3 or TRBV12-4 to TRBJ1-1; 7 positions match TRBD1. CDR3 length: 15 residues. The junction had 8 bases not matched to a gene; V was cut back by 7 bases and J by 0 bases.

In its sample, this clone is medium-sized. The V call is TRBV6-2 or TRBV6-3, the J call TRBJ2-7, with no clear D. The germline gives CDR1 MNHEY, CDR2 SVGEGT. The germline V and J ends were trimmed by 8 bases and 2 bases, with 7 bases remaining between them. CDR3 length: 11 residues. The CDR3 nucleotides are TGTGCCAGCCGAAAGGCCTACGAGCAGTACTTC. This gives the protein CASRKAYEQYF.

On this clone: Being one base from a much bigger clone, this may be a read error. The chain carries TRBV2 and TRBJ1-5; no firm D call. The CDR3 length is 14 residues. CDR1 and CDR2 (germline): SNHLY, FYNNEI. CDR3 DNA sequence: TGTGCCAGCAGTTCGGGATATAGCAATAAGCCCCAGCATTTT. It codes for CASSSGYSNKPQHF.

Comment on this clone: Relative to the germline gene, one junction end is altered; a read error may explain this. The rearrangement links TRBV5-5 to TRBJ2-5; maybe TRBD1 (6 bases). Germline CDR1 is SGHKS and CDR2 is YYEKEE (reference sequence). The CDR3 is 14 residues long. CDR3 sequence: CASSSRNRAETHYF. CDR3 bases: TGTGCCAGCAGCTCCAGAAACAGGGCGGAGACCCATTACTTC.

In this sample, this clone turned up many times. The rearrangement joins TRBV6-1 to TRBJ2-3; D is ambiguous. Germline CDR1 is MNHNS and CDR2 is SASEGT. The V end lost 6 bases, the J end lost 0 bases, and 10 bases lay between the germline ends. This CDR3 contains 14 residues. The CDR3 loop is CASRLTRSTDTQYF. The CDR3 DNA reads TGTGCCAGCAGACTGACGAGAAGCACAGATACGCAGTATTTT.

This clone was picked up many times. The gene calls are TRBV7-9 and TRBJ2-5, with D perhaps TRBD2 (8 bases). The CDR3 runs to 15 residues. Trimming shortened V by 5 bases and J by 5 bases, and 18 bases separated the two germline ends. Germline V CDR1 and CDR2: SEHNR, FQNEAQ (reference sequence). The CDR3 region is CASSRREGAVETQYF. In DNA form, the CDR3 reads TGTGCCAGCAGCCGCCGGGAGGGGGCTGTGGAGACCCAGTACTTC.

In this sample, this clone turned up many times. The chain combines TRBV19 with TRBJ1-1; 7 bases align to TRBD1. Germline V lookup: CDR1 LNHDA, CDR2 SQIVND (reference sequence). The V segment lost 5 bases and the J segment 2 bases; nucleotides outside the gene matches: 5. This CDR3 has 14 amino acids. The CDR3 loop is CASSRRDSNTEAFF. The CDR3 nucleotides read TGTGCCAGTAGTCGGAGGGACAGCAACACTGAAGCTTTCTTT.

This clone was detected ten times or more. The chain has TRBV6-1 and TRBJ2-3, with D perhaps TRBD2 (6 bases). This CDR3 spans 16 amino acids. CDR1 MNHNS and CDR2 SASEGT come from the germline V gene. Trimming removed 3 bases at V and 2 bases at J, with 15 bases between. This chain's CDR3 is CASSDRSGTYTDTQYF. Here the CDR3 DNA reads TGTGCCAGCAGTGACCGATCCGGGACTTACACAGATACGCAGTATTTT.

As for this clone: A much larger clone differs from this one at a single base, so this may be a read error. The chain joins TRBV11-1 to TRBJ2-1; 11 bases are a match to TRBD2. The CDR3 totals 15 residues. Germline V gene lookup returns CDR1 SGHAT and CDR2 FQDESV (reference sequence). This chain's CDR3 is CASSLVSGRDNEQLF. Written as DNA, the CDR3 is TGTGCCAGCAGCTTAGTTAGCGGGAGGGACAATGAGCAGCTCTTC.

This clone was counted at least ten times. This sequence joins TRBV9 and TRBJ2-1, with TRBD1 as a possible D gene (6 bases). The CDR3 has 18 amino acids. The ends were cut back, 2 bases at V and 6 bases at J, with 24 bases in the middle. Germline values: CDR1 SGDLS, CDR2 YYNGEE. The CDR3 DNA is TGTGCCAGCAGCGTCTTCCAGCCCCCTGGGGGCACCAGCAATGAGCAGTTCTTC. This gives the protein CASSVFQPPGGTSNEQFF.

This clone was detected many times. The chain combines TRBV3-1 with TRBJ2-3, with D tentatively TRBD2 (6 bases). Per the germline V gene, CDR1 is LGHDT and CDR2 is YNNKEL (reference sequence). V lost 1 base and J lost 8, with 16 bases in between. The CDR3 is 15 residues long. CDR3 coding DNA: TGTGCCAGCAGCCAAGTGGGAGCGGGTTTAGGTACGCAGTATTTT. Translation gives CASSQVGAGLGTQYF.

Note on this clone: Since the CDR3 does not end with the conserved phenylalanine or tryptophan, this likely comes from a read error. This sequence joins TRBV6-1 and TRBJ2-1; 7 bases map to TRBD2. V lost 6 bases and J lost 7; bases outside the gene matches: 3. There are 12 residues in the CDR3. Germline V gene sequence: CDR1 MNHNS, CDR2 SASEGT. This chain's CDR3 is CASSGRSNEQFL. CDR3 sequence (DNA): TGTGCCAGCAGCGGGAGGTCTAATGAGCAGTTCCTC.

This clone was counted only a few times. The V and J genes are TRBV20-1 and TRBJ1-1; maybe TRBD1 (6 bases). Trimming removed 0 bases from V and 1 base from J, with 9 bases in between. The CDR3 loop spans 14 amino acids. Per the germline V gene, CDR1 is DFQATT and CDR2 is SNEGSKA (reference sequence). The CDR3, as DNA: TGCAGTGCTAGAGACCCGGGACAGAACACTGAAGCTTTCTTT. Residues: CSARDPGQNTEAFF.

This clone was seen more than once but under ten times. The chain links TRBV28 to TRBJ1-1, with D unresolved. The length of the CDR3 is 12 residues. V lost 7 bases and J 5 bases, leaving 11 bases between the germline ends. Germline CDR1 and CDR2: MDHEN and SYDVKM. The CDR3 sequence is CASTKLETEAFF. The DNA for the CDR3 is TGTGCCAGCACCAAGCTGGAGACTGAAGCTTTCTTT.

This clone was seen at least ten times. The rearrangement links TRBV15 to TRBJ2-2, with TRBD2 matching 7 bases. Losses at the gene ends were 0 bases for V and 1 base for J; bases not matched to a gene: 8. The germline V gene encodes CDR1 LNHNV and CDR2 YYDKDF (reference sequence). The CDR3 contains 18 residues. The CDR3, as DNA: TGTGCCACCAGCAGAGATCCGACCCCTAGCGGGAACACCGGGGAGCTGTTTTTT. Its translation: CATSRDPTPSGNTGELFF.

This clone was recorded many times. V and J are TRBV6-1 and TRBJ1-6; D may be TRBD1 (5 bases). V lost 10 bases, J lost 14 bases, and 21 bases lay in between. CDR3 length: 13 amino acids. Germline lookup yields CDR1 MNHNS and CDR2 SASEGT. For the CDR3, the DNA is TGTGCCACCCTAGGTCCGGGCGCGGGGGCCCTCCACTTT. As protein: CATLGPGAGALHF.